Below, one T cell receptor (beta chain) is given with its context. This entry comes from a study of T-cell reconstitution after alpha-beta-depleted transplantation in children. Molecular barcoding with unique molecular identifiers was used for the TCRbeta library. TCRdb reprocessed the PCR reads with MiXCR, giving one entry per CDR3 protein. The sample carries around 680,000 distinct CDR3 sequences, around 17% recorded once. The CDR3 runs to 15 residues. Trimming removed 4 bases from V and 5 bases from J, with 15 bases in between. Germline loops: CDR1 MGHRA, CDR2 YSYEKL. This TCR was recovered from a human donor who donated a stem cell graft to a child with acute myeloid leukemia. This chain joins TRBV4-1 and TRBJ1-5; D not resolved. The input for sequencing was PBMCs from the stem cell graft donor, taken from the stem cell graft. This CDR3 reads CASSLSPREDQPQHF. DNA of the CDR3: TGCGCCAGCAGCCTGTCTCCAAGGGAGGATCAGCCCCAGCATTTT.